The 11 T cell receptor beta chains in this list originate from one sample, sequenced in a study of cytomegalovirus exposure and HLA in healthy donors. The PCR employed 60 Vbeta primers together with 13 Jbeta primers. Generated by immunoSEQ multiplex PCR, the TCRdb table keeps only in-frame clones and is missing some. The sample records about 140,000 clones, about 80% being singletons. The specimen sequenced was PBMCs. The origin of the receptors is a male donor in good health and CMV-seronegative.

The rearrangement joins TRBV19 to TRBJ2-1, with 7 positions matching TRBD1. V shed 9 bases and J 2 bases; nucleotides not matched to a gene: 10. The CDR3 is made up of 15 amino acids. In germline, CDR1 is LNHDA, CDR2 SQIVND (reference sequence). CDR3 bases: TGTGCCAGCCTCGGCCTACAGGGGACCTACAATGAGCAGTTCTTC. It specifies CASLGLQGTYNEQFF.

A remark on this clone: One junction end disagrees with the germline gene, perhaps due to a read error. The chain carries TRBV7-7 and TRBJ2-7; 7 nucleotides align to TRBD1. The CDR3 is 13 residues long. Germline assignment: CDR1 SSHAT and CDR2 FNYEAQ (reference sequence). This chain's CDR3 is CASSFGTAYEQYF. For the CDR3, the DNA is TGTGCTAGCAGCTTCGGGACAGCCTACGAGCAGTACTTC.

CDR3 in DNA: TGCGCCAGCAGCCCTGCCCTACAGGGGAACTATGGCTACACCTTC. Translating gives CASSPALQGNYGYTF. This chain joins TRBV5-1 and TRBJ1-2; 7 bases are shared with TRBD1. This CDR3 spans 15 amino acids. V lost 4 bases to trimming and J lost 2 bases; unmatched junction nucleotides: 8. CDR1 is SGHRS, CDR2 YFSETQ, per germline. The complete variable domain, with remaining parts taken from reference TRBV5-1 and TRBJ1-2, reads KAGVTQTPRYLIKTRGQQVTLSCSPISGHRSVSWYQQTPGQGLQFLFEYFSETQRNKGNFPGRFSGRQFSNSRSEMNVSTLELGDSALYLCASSPALQGNYGYTFGSGTRLTVV.

The sample holds a few counts of this clone. The chain uses TRBV5-4 and TRBJ2-1; a weak D match, TRBD2 (7 bases). Per germline, CDR1 SGHNT and CDR2 YYREEE (reference sequence). V lost 2 bases and J 4 bases, leaving 16 bases between the germline ends. The CDR3 is 16 residues long. The CDR3, as DNA: TGTGCCAGCAGCTTAATAACGGGGGGCCAATACAATGAGCAGTTCTTC. As protein: CASSLITGGQYNEQFF.

In this sample, this clone turned up a few times. V is TRBV6-5 and J is TRBJ2-7, with 8 bases matching TRBD1. Unmatched junction bases numbered 9, after V lost 5 bases and J lost 3 bases. Per the germline V gene, CDR1 is MNHEY and CDR2 is SVGAGI. The CDR3 runs 15 residues. CDR3 sequence: CASSRVQTGVYEQYF. The CDR3 DNA is TGTGCCAGCAGTCGAGTCCAGACAGGGGTCTACGAGCAGTACTTC.

The V call is TRBV6-1, the J call TRBJ1-1; 9 bases are a match to TRBD1. Losses at the gene ends were 6 bases for V and 11 bases for J; bases not matched to a gene: 7. CDR3 length equals 12 residues. The germline V gene encodes CDR1 MNHNS and CDR2 SASEGT. CDR3 nucleotides: TGTGCCAGCAGCCTAGGGACAGGGCTCGCTTTCTTT. Encoded protein: CASSLGTGLAFF.

V is TRBV2 and J is TRBJ1-2, with D tentatively TRBD1 (5 bases). The CDR3 sequence is 13 residues long. CDR1 SNHLY and CDR2 FYNNEI come from the germline V gene. Trimming stripped 6 bases from V and 4 bases from J, with 12 bases between. The CDR3 sequence: CASRGLKGYGYTF. The CDR3 DNA reads TGTGCCAGCAGGGGACTTAAGGGCTATGGCTACACCTTC.

The chain has TRBV5-1 and TRBJ1-1; the D gene is possibly TRBD1 (5 bases). The CDR3 has 13 amino acids. Germline CDR1 reads SGHRS; CDR2 reads YFSETQ. V dropped 4 bases and J dropped 6 bases, with 13 bases sitting between them. The CDR3 region has the DNA TGCGCCAGCAGCCCTGGGGGGGGGTCTGAAGCTTTCTTT. Translated, it gives CASSPGGGSEAFF.

V gene TRBV5-4 combines with J gene TRBJ1-4; 10 bases align to TRBD1. The CDR3 sequence is 20 residues long. The junction had 21 bases not matched to a gene; V was cut back by 4 bases and J by 6 bases. Germline V gene data show CDR1 as SGHNT and CDR2 as YYREEE (reference sequence). CDR3: CASSDRTGTGAIIGDEKLFF. CDR3 DNA sequence: TGTGCCAGCAGCGATAGGACCGGGACAGGGGCGATCATAGGTGATGAAAAACTGTTTTTT.

The V call is TRBV5-4, the J call TRBJ2-3; TRBD2 aligns across 10 bases. CDR1 SGHNT and CDR2 YYREEE come from the germline V gene (reference sequence). V lost 2 bases, J lost 5 bases, and 2 bases stayed unmatched. The CDR3 runs 14 residues. The CDR3: CASSLAGGVDTQYF. CDR3 coding DNA: TGTGCCAGCAGCTTAGCGGGGGGGGTAGATACGCAGTATTTT.

The V and J genes are TRBV5-1 and TRBJ2-7, with D possibly matching TRBD2 (6 bases). V was shortened by 0 bases and J by 6 bases, with 10 bases between the two germline ends. This CDR3 has 13 residues. CDR1 is SGHRS and CDR2 is YFSETQ in the germline V gene. CDR3 protein: CASSLGGSGEQYF. Here the CDR3 DNA reads TGCGCCAGCAGCTTGGGGGGTAGCGGCGAGCAGTACTTC. The entire variable domain, with the rest obtained from reference TRBV5-1 and TRBJ2-7, is as follows: KAGVTQTPRYLIKTRGQQVTLSCSPISGHRSVSWYQQTPGQGLQFLFEYFSETQRNKGNFPGRFSGRQFSNSRSEMNVSTLELGDSALYLCASSLGGSGEQYFGPGTRLTVT.